The rows below give T cell receptor beta chains drawn from one sample of a study of blood T cell repertoires in COVID-19. Here immunoSEQ multiplex PCR was the method, and the copy in TCRdb shows in-frame clones only, minus some. The sample yields over 85,000 clones, nearly 90% seen once. The sample taken for sequencing was peripheral blood. The receptors originated from a human donor in a cohort sampled during active COVID-19. Each CDR3 is given with its conserved first and last residue. A D gene is named only where the DNA matches it firmly. For some rows the clone size is stated as once, few or many, or as a class when expanded; others skip it.

>few|NA|TRBJ1-2|TRBV7-9
CASYRTDLNYGYTF
TGTGCCAGCTACCGGACAGACCTTAACTATGGCTACACCTTC
>NA|NA|TRBJ2-1|TRBV6-6
CAMSGAGDNEQFF
TGTGCCATGTCCGGGGCAGGGGACAATGAGCAGTTCTTC
>once|NA|TRBJ2-2|TRBV6-1
CASSDESGAGELFF
TGTGCCAGCAGTGACGAGTCCGGGGCCGGGGAGCTGTTTTTT
>NA|TRBD2|TRBJ2-3|TRBV9
CASSFSGGAKGDTQYF
TGTGCCAGCAGCTTTAGCGGGGGGGCCAAAGGAGATACGCAGTATTTT
>NA|TRBD2|TRBJ2-3|TRBV10-3
CAISGLAGGTDTQYF
TGTGCCATCAGTGGACTAGCGGGGGGGACAGATACGCAGTATTTT
>NA|NA|TRBJ1-4|TRBV7-2
CASSFRGDEKLFF
TGTGCCAGCAGCTTTCGGGGGGATGAAAAACTGTTTTTT
>NA|NA|TRBJ2-1|TRBV24-1
CATSDFRDNEQFF
TGTGCCACCAGTGATTTTCGAGACAATGAGCAGTTCTTC
>NA|NA|TRBJ2-2|TRBV7-3
CATGRDRDTGELFF
TGTGCCACCGGGAGGGACAGGGACACCGGGGAGCTGTTTTTT
>NA|NA|TRBJ1-4|TRBV19
CASSIWENAEKLFF
TGTGCCAGTAGTATTTGGGAGAATGCTGAAAAACTGTTTTTT
>NA|NA|TRBJ2-4|TRBV3-1/TRBV3-2
CASSHRGLLAKNIQYF
TGTGCCAGCAGCCACCGCGGTCTTTTAGCCAAAAACATTCAGTACTTC
>NA|TRBD1|TRBJ2-1|TRBV2
CASHGDRAYNEQFF
TGTGCCAGCCACGGGGACAGGGCGTACAATGAGCAGTTCTTC
>once|NA|TRBJ1-2|TRBV19
CASSIETYGYTF
TGTGCCAGTAGTATCGAGACTTATGGCTACACCTTC
>NA|TRBD1|TRBJ1-2|TRBV29-1
CSVGWYRGHYGYTF
TGCAGCGTTGGATGGTACAGGGGGCACTATGGCTACACCTTC
>NA|NA|TRBJ1-5|TRBV28
CASCGGNNQPQHF
TGTGCCAGCTGCGGGGGAAACAATCAGCCCCAGCATTTT
>NA|NA|TRBJ1-5|TRBV30
CAWSVRGKSYQPQHF
TGTGCCTGGAGTGTACGGGGGAAGTCATATCAGCCCCAGCATTTT
>NA|NA|TRBJ2-7|TRBV3-1/TRBV3-2
CASSQIISKQYF
TGTGCCAGCAGCCAAATTATCAGTAAGCAGTACTTC
>NA|NA|TRBJ1-2|TRBV5-1
CASSVTETNYGYTF
TGCGCCAGCAGCGTGACAGAGACTAACTATGGCTACACCTTC
>NA|TRBD1|TRBJ1-3|TRBV6-5
CASSYTRTGSGNTIYF
TGTGCCAGCAGTTACACCCGGACAGGGTCTGGAAACACCATATATTTT
>NA|NA|TRBJ2-2|TRBV3-1/TRBV3-2
CASSQDTTKFRFPAGELFF
TGTGCCAGCAGCCAAGATACCACTAAGTTCAGATTTCCGGCCGGGGAGCTGTTTTTT
>NA|NA|TRBJ2-3|TRBV7-8
CASSFAGLDTQYF
TGTGCCAGCAGCTTCGCGGGGTTGGATACGCAGTATTTT
>NA|NA|TRBJ2-7|TRBV18
CASSPAPGTSYEQYF
TGTGCCAGCTCCCCCGCGCCCGGTACCTCCTACGAGCAGTACTTC
>once|NA|TRBJ1-4|TRBV5-6
CASSLRGVLTTNEKLFF
TGTGCCAGCAGCTTGCGCGGGGTTCTTACGACTAATGAAAAACTGTTTTTT
>NA|TRBD1|TRBJ1-1|TRBV6-6
CASTGTGRSTEAFF
TGTGCCAGCACTGGGACAGGGCGGTCGACTGAAGCTTTCTTT
>NA|NA|TRBJ2-3|TRBV28
CASSRGRGDTQYF
TGTGCCAGCAGTCGGGGGAGAGGGGATACGCAGTATTTT
>NA|TRBD2|TRBJ2-1|TRBV7-9
CASSSARTSGDYNEQFF
TGTGCCAGCAGCTCCGCAAGGACTAGCGGGGACTACAATGAGCAGTTCTTC
>NA|TRBD2|TRBJ2-2|TRBV27
CASSLTARASGSTGELFF
TGTGCCAGCAGTTTGACGGCTCGGGCTAGCGGTTCCACCGGGGAGCTGTTTTTT
>NA|NA|TRBJ1-3|TRBV19
CASDFGLPGSGNTIYF
TGTGCCAGTGATTTTGGACTTCCAGGCTCTGGAAACACCATATATTTT
>NA|TRBD1|TRBJ1-2|TRBV5-4
CASSGDRAVYGYTF
TGTGCCAGCAGCGGAGACAGGGCCGTCTATGGCTACACCTTC
>NA|TRBD1|TRBJ1-6|TRBV9
CASSGQTGNNNSPLHF
TGTGCCAGCAGCGGCCAGACAGGGAACAATAATTCACCCCTCCACTTT
>NA|NA|TRBJ1-4|TRBV7-8
CASSFRAFNEKLFF
TGTGCCAGCAGCTTCAGGGCTTTCAATGAAAAACTGTTTTTT
>few|TRBD1|TRBJ2-3|TRBV7-2
CASSLGQGMDTDTQYF
TGTGCCAGCAGCTTGGGACAGGGGATGGACACAGATACGCAGTATTTT
>once|NA|TRBJ2-3|TRBV20-1
CSASDRLTSTDTQYF
TGCAGTGCTAGTGATCGGCTGACTAGCACAGATACGCAGTATTTT
>NA|NA|TRBJ1-1|TRBV9
CASSPSLRAGFMNTEAFF
TGTGCCAGCAGCCCCAGCCTTCGTGCGGGTTTCATGAACACTGAAGCTTTCTTT
>NA|TRBD1|TRBJ1-1|TRBV10-3
CAIGRGTGGEVNTEAFF
TGTGCCATCGGGAGAGGGACAGGGGGCGAGGTGAACACTGAAGCTTTCTTT
>NA|NA|TRBJ1-5|TRBV28
CASTGNLVTYSNQPQHF
TGTGCCAGCACAGGGAACCTGGTCACATATAGCAATCAGCCCCAGCATTTT
>NA|TRBD1|TRBJ2-4|TRBV4-3
CASSPGQGMTVAKNIQYF
TGCGCCAGCAGCCCGGGACAGGGTATGACGGTTGCCAAAAACATTCAGTACTTC
>NA|TRBD2|TRBJ2-4|TRBV3-1/TRBV3-2
CASSHQAGVTNIQYF
TGTGCCAGCAGCCACCAGGCGGGGGTAACAAACATTCAGTACTTC
>NA|TRBD1|TRBJ1-4|TRBV9
CASSVALARPGGTATNEKLFF
TGTGCCAGCAGCGTAGCCTTAGCCCGGCCTGGCGGGACAGCAACTAATGAAAAACTGTTTTTT